Presented here are 4 T cell receptor beta chains from one specimen sequenced in a study of blood T cell repertoires in COVID-19. Only in-frame clones appear in the TCRdb table, and some are missing; sequencing was by immunoSEQ multiplex PCR. The data hold tens of thousands of clones, with over 70% observed a single time. Sequencing was done on a sample of peripheral blood. All receptors come from a woman between 45 and 60 years old with acute or convalescent COVID-19.

With regard to this clone: Other DNA variants within this sample encode the same CDR3. V usage is TRBV28 and J usage is TRBJ1-5; no definite D call. CDR1 and CDR2 (germline): MDHEN, SYDVKM. The CDR3 runs 12 residues. Trimming took off 3 bases at V and 4 bases at J, with 4 bases between the two ends. CDR3 protein: CASSLYNQPQHF. In DNA form, the CDR3 reads TGTGCCAGCAGTTTGTATAATCAGCCCCAGCATTTT.

This clone was observed a single time. The V and J genes are TRBV11-1 and TRBJ2-5; D unresolved. V dropped 2 bases and J dropped 2 bases, with 9 bases sitting between them. CDR1 is SGHAT and CDR2 is FQDESV in the germline V gene (reference sequence). The CDR3 sequence is 14 residues long. The CDR3 loop is CASSLWPPQETQYF. The CDR3 DNA is TGTGCCAGCAGCTTATGGCCCCCGCAAGAGACCCAGTACTTC. Full variable domain (outside the CDR3, taken from reference TRBV11-1 and TRBJ2-5): EAEVAQSPRYKITEKSQAVAFWCDPISGHATLYWYRQILGQGPELLVQFQDESVVDDSQLPKDRFSAERLKGVDSTLKIQPAELGDSAMYLCASSLWPPQETQYFGPGTRLLVL.

This clone was observed a single time. The chain employs TRBV14 and TRBJ2-5; TRBD1 might be the D (6 bases). CDR1 and CDR2 (germline): SGHDN, FVKESK. The CDR3 extends over 14 amino acids. Trimming shortened V by 4 bases and J by 3 bases, and 12 bases separated the two germline ends. The CDR3 region is CASSPYSGEETQYF. DNA for the CDR3: TGTGCCAGCAGCCCGTATTCAGGGGAAGAGACCCAGTACTTC.

The rearrangement links TRBV7-2 to TRBJ1-3; D uncertain. In germline, CDR1 is SGHTA, CDR2 FQGNSA. This CDR3 spans 16 amino acids. Between the trimmed V and J ends, which lost 5 bases and 0 bases, there was a span of 14 bases. Here the CDR3 reads CASSPGRGGSGNTIYF. The CDR3 nucleotides are TGTGCCAGCAGCCCCGGGCGGGGAGGCTCTGGAAACACCATATATTTT.